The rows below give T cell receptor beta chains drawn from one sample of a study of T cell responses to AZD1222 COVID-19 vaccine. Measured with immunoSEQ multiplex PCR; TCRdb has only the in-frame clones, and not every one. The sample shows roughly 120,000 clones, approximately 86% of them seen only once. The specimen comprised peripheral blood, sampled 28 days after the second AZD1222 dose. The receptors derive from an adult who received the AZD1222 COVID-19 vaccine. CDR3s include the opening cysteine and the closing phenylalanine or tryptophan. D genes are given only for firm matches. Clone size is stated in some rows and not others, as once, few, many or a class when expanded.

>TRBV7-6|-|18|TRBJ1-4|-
CASSLSPVTVTTNEKLFF
TGTGCCAGCAGCCTTTCACCCGTGACGGTTACAACTAATGAAAAACTGTTTTTT
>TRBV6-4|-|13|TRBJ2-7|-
CASSGNRDYEQYF
TGTGCCAGCAGTGGCAACAGAGACTACGAGCAGTACTTC
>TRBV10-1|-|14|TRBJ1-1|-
CASSEEIRATEAFF
TGCGCCAGCAGTGAGGAGATCAGGGCCACTGAAGCTTTCTTT
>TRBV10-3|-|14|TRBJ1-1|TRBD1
CAIRGETGSTEAFF
TGTGCCATCAGGGGAGAGACAGGGTCCACTGAAGCTTTCTTT
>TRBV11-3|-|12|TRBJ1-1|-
CASSLDDGEAFF
TGTGCCAGCAGCTTAGACGACGGTGAAGCTTTCTTT
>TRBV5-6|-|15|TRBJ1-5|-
CASSLSVGWNQPQHF
TGTGCCAGCAGCTTATCGGTAGGGTGGAATCAGCCCCAGCATTTT
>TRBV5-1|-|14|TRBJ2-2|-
CASSQEWNTGELFF
TGCGCCAGCAGTCAAGAGTGGAACACCGGGGAGCTGTTTTTT
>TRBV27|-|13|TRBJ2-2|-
CASKGQWTGELFF
TGTGCCAGCAAGGGTCAATGGACCGGGGAGCTGTTTTTT
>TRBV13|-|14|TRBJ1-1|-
CASSLTPVNTEAFF
TGTGCCAGCAGCCTCACCCCAGTGAACACTGAAGCTTTCTTT
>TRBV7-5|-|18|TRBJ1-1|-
CVRSLAGRRDRGNGEAFF
TGTGTCAGAAGCTTAGCCGGCAGGAGGGACAGGGGAAATGGGGAGGCTTTCTTT
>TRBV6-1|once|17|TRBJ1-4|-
CASSESPTGPQGEKLFF
TGTGCCAGCAGTGAATCCCCGACAGGCCCTCAGGGTGAAAAACTGTTTTTT
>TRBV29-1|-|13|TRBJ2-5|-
CSLFVGAQETQYF
TGCAGCCTCTTCGTCGGGGCTCAAGAGACCCAGTACTTC
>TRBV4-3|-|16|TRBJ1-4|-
CASSQDPQGPNEKLFF
TGCGCCAGCAGCCAAGATCCTCAGGGGCCTAATGAAAAACTGTTTTTT
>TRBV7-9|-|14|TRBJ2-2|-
CASSLAASTGELFF
TGTGCCAGCAGCTTAGCAGCGTCCACCGGGGAGCTGTTTTTT
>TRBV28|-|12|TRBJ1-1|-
CASSLSTGEAFF
TGTGCCAGCAGTTTGTCGACAGGTGAAGCTTTCTTT
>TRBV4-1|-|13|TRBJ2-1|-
CASSQDLRELPFF
TGCGCCAGCAGCCAAGATCTCCGGGAGCTCCCGTTCTTC
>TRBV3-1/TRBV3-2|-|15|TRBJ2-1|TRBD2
CASSPGLAGGNEQFF
TGTGCCAGCAGCCCAGGACTAGCGGGGGGAAATGAGCAGTTCTTC
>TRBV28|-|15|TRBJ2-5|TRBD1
CASSLSRTGRETQYF
TGTGCCAGCAGTCTATCGCGGACAGGGAGAGAGACCCAGTACTTC
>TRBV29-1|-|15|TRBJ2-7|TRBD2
CSVEGKASGTYEQYF
TGCAGCGTTGAAGGGAAGGCTAGCGGAACCTACGAGCAGTACTTC
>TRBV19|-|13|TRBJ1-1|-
CASSKTGRTEAFF
TGTGCCAGTAGTAAAACAGGTCGGACTGAAGCTTTCTTT
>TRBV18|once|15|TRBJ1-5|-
CASSPAAGKDQPQHF
TGTGCCAGCTCACCGGCAGCAGGGAAAGATCAGCCCCAGCATTTT
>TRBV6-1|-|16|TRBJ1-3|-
CASSEVPASSGNTIYF
TGTGCCAGCAGTGAAGTTCCGGCCAGCTCTGGAAACACCATATATTTT
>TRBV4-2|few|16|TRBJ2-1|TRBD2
CASSLGGTSDYNEQFF
TGTGCCAGCAGCCTAGGGGGGACTAGCGACTACAATGAGCAGTTCTTC
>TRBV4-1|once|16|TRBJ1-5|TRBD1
CASSHPGQGAWQPQHF
TGCGCCAGCAGCCACCCGGGACAGGGGGCTTGGCAGCCCCAGCATTTT
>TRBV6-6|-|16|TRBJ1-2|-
CASRGGNQGRRHGYTF
TGTGCCAGCAGGGGAGGGAACCAGGGAAGGAGGCATGGCTACACCTTC
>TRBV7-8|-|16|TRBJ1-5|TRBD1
CASSSWTGVSNQPQHF
TGTGCCAGCAGCTCCTGGACAGGGGTTAGCAATCAGCCCCAGCATTTT
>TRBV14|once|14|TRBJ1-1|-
CASSQDLRGDRAFF
TGTGCCAGCAGCCAAGATCTTCGGGGGGACCGAGCTTTCTTT
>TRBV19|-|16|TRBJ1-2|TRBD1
CASSMISTGSFYGYTF
TGTGCCAGTAGTATGATTTCGACAGGGTCTTTCTATGGCTACACCTTC
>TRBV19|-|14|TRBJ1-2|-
CASSKKQGPDGYTF
TGTGCCAGTAGCAAAAAACAGGGCCCCGATGGCTACACCTTC
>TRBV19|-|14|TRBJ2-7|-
CAKVHPEADYEQYF
TGTGCCAAGGTCCATCCGGAGGCGGACTACGAGCAGTACTTC
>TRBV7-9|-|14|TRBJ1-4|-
CASSRGGTNEKLFF
TGTGCCAGCAGCCGAGGGGGGACTAATGAAAAACTGTTTTTT
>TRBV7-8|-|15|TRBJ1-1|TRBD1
CASSLGAQGSTEAFF
TGTGCCAGCAGCTTGGGGGCACAGGGGTCCACTGAAGCTTTCTTT
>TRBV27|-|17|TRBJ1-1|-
CASSFTGRGLLDTEAFF
TGTGCCAGCAGTTTTACAGGCAGGGGATTATTGGACACTGAAGCTTTCTTT
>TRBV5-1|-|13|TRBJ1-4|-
CASSPTGAEKLFF
TGCGCCAGCAGCCCCACCGGGGCGGAAAAACTGTTTTTT
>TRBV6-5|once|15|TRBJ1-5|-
CASSYSRHLSQPQHF
TGTGCCAGCAGTTACTCCAGACATTTGAGTCAGCCCCAGCATTTT
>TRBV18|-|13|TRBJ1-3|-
CASSRDSGNTIYF
TGTGCCAGCTCACGGGATTCTGGAAACACCATATATTTT
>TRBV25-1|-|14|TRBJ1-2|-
CASSESGRGYGYTF
TGTGCCAGCAGTGAAAGCGGCAGAGGGTATGGCTACACCTTC
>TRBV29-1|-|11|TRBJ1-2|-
CSVLQTHGYTF
TGCAGCGTGCTTCAAACTCATGGCTACACCTTC
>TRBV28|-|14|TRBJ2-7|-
CASSLSGRNHEQYF
TGTGCCAGCAGTTTATCGGGCAGGAATCACGAGCAGTACTTC
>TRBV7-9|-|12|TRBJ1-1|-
CASSLGSTEAFF
TGTGCCAGCAGCTTGGGTTCAACTGAAGCTTTCTTT
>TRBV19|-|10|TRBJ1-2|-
CASRPNSHTF
TGTGCCAGTAGGCCTAATAGCCACACCTTC
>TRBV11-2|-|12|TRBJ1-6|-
CASSLENSPLHF
TGTGCCAGCAGCTTAGAAAATTCACCCCTCCACTTT
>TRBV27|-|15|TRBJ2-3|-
CASSLSRVRTDTQYF
TGTGCCAGCAGTTTATCCAGGGTACGCACAGATACGCAGTATTTT
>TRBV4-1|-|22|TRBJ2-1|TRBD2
CASSQKRLAGGPDFGSYNEQFF
TGCGCCAGCAGCCAGAAAAGACTAGCGGGAGGGCCGGATTTCGGGTCCTACAATGAGCAGTTCTTC
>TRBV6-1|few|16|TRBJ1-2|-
CASSEFGGGQRYGYTF
TGTGCCAGCAGTGAATTTGGCGGGGGCCAGCGGTATGGCTACACCTTC
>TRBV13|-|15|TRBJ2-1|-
CASRTRGGLYNEQFF
TGTGCCAGCAGGACGCGGGGAGGACTCTACAATGAGCAGTTCTTC
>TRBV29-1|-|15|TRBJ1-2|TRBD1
CSVEDLPGGLYGYTF
TGCAGCGTTGAAGATCTTCCAGGGGGTCTCTATGGCTACACCTTC
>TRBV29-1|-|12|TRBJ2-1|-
CSVPSKGTEQFF
TGCAGCGTACCCAGCAAAGGGACCGAGCAGTTCTTC
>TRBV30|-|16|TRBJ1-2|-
CAWTPKRGERNYGYTF
TGTGCCTGGACGCCCAAGCGGGGCGAACGGAACTATGGCTACACCTTC
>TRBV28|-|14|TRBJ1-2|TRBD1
CASSSYRQGLGYTF
TGTGCCAGCAGTTCCTACCGACAGGGGTTAGGCTACACCTTC
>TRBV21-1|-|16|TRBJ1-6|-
CASSIARTAYNSPLHF
TGTGCCAGCAGCATTGCCCGGACAGCGTATAATTCACCCCTCCACTTT
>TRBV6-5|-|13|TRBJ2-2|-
CASTADDTGELFF
TGTGCCAGCACCGCGGACGACACCGGGGAGCTGTTTTTT
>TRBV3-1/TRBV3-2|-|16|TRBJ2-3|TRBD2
CASSQGKRGRTDTQYF
TGTGCCAGCAGCCAAGGGAAGCGGGGACGCACAGATACGCAGTATTTT
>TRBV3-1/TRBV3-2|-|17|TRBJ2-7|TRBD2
CASSHALGGEASYEQYF
TGTGCCAGCAGCCACGCCCTGGGGGGGGAAGCCTCCTACGAGCAGTACTTC
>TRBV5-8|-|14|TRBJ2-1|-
CASSPGTPYNEQFF
TGTGCCAGCAGCCCTGGGACACCGTACAATGAGCAGTTCTTC
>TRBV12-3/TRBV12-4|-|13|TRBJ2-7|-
CASSFPGTGEQYF
TGTGCCAGCAGTTTCCCAGGGACGGGCGAGCAGTACTTC
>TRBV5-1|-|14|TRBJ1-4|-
CASSLAGSNEKLFF
TGCGCCAGCAGCTTGGCGGGATCTAATGAAAAACTGTTTTTT
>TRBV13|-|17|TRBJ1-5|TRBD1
CASSLGGQGLGNQPQHF
TGTGCCAGCAGCTTAGGGGGACAGGGATTAGGCAATCAGCCCCAGCATTTT